The following is a T cell receptor beta chain sequence with its context. These data originate in a study of blood T cell repertoires in COVID-19. Study at large: T cells, B-cell-depleted T cells, or PBMCs supplied cDNA or gDNA.

The CDR3 contains 14 residues. V dropped 5 bases and J dropped 5 bases, with 15 bases sitting between them. CDR1 is MNHNY and CDR2 is SVGAGI in the germline V gene (reference sequence). The method was immunoSEQ multiplex PCR; TCRdb's version includes in-frame clones alone and lacks a portion of them. Among about 220,000 clones listed, about 91% were seen once. Sequencing input: PBMCs or T cells enriched from blood (not recorded which). This chain links TRBV6-6 with TRBJ2-5, with D perhaps TRBD1 (5 bases). The TCR was taken from a woman aged 30 to 39 with acute COVID-19. CDR3 nucleotide sequence: TGTGCCAGCAGTACAGGAACCACCCAGGAGACCCAGTACTTC. This codes for CASSTGTTQETQYF.